The rows below give T cell receptor beta chains drawn from one sample of a study of shared clonotypes between healthy human individuals. Clones were sequenced by immunoSEQ multiplex PCR, and TCRdb holds only the in-frame ones, with some missing. The sample shows roughly 2,000,000 clones, roughly 95% of them seen only once. Sequencing used naive CD8+ T cells from PBMCs. All receptors come from a man between 18 and 35 years old in good health. Some clones in this sample may be carry-over from other donors' samples. Both conserved end residues are part of each CDR3. The order of the fields is V gene, D gene, J gene, clone size, CDR3 protein, CDR3 DNA. The D gene is left open where the match is weak. Size values are once, few and many counts, or a class for expanded clones, and some rows have none.

V gene: TRBV4-1; D gene: .; J gene: TRBJ2-4; clone size: .; CDR3 protein: CASSHPTTDSKNIQYF; CDR3 DNA: TGCGCCAGCAGCCATCCTACGACCGACAGCAAAAACATTCAGTACTTC
V gene: TRBV2; D gene: .; J gene: TRBJ2-7; clone size: .; CDR3 protein: CASSEAARPYLLSYEQYF; CDR3 DNA: TGTGCCAGCAGTGAGGCAGCGCGACCCTACCTCCTCTCCTACGAGCAGTACTTC
V gene: TRBV7-9; D gene: .; J gene: TRBJ2-5; clone size: .; CDR3 protein: CASSPVIGSEETQYF; CDR3 DNA: TGTGCCAGCAGCCCCGTTATTGGGTCAGAAGAGACCCAGTACTTC
V gene: TRBV7-9; D gene: TRBD2; J gene: TRBJ2-7; clone size: .; CDR3 protein: CASSSSGGEQYF; CDR3 DNA: TGTGCCAGCAGCTCTAGCGGCGGGGAGCAGTACTTC
V gene: TRBV9; D gene: .; J gene: TRBJ1-1; clone size: .; CDR3 protein: CASTREGTEAFF; CDR3 DNA: TGTGCCAGCACACGGGAAGGCACTGAAGCTTTCTTT
V gene: TRBV6-5; D gene: TRBD1; J gene: TRBJ1-2; clone size: .; CDR3 protein: CASSPARQGWYGYTF; CDR3 DNA: TGTGCCAGCAGCCCCGCAAGACAGGGCTGGTATGGCTACACCTTC
V gene: TRBV12-5; D gene: .; J gene: TRBJ1-5; clone size: .; CDR3 protein: CASVLPLTPWASNQPQHF; CDR3 DNA: TGTGCTAGTGTTCTTCCTTTGACCCCTTGGGCCTCCAATCAGCCCCAGCATTTT
V gene: TRBV10-1; D gene: .; J gene: TRBJ2-2; clone size: .; CDR3 protein: CASSEHFANTGELFF; CDR3 DNA: TGCGCCAGCAGTGAGCATTTCGCGAACACCGGGGAGCTGTTTTTT
V gene: TRBV11-2; D gene: TRBD2; J gene: TRBJ2-7; clone size: .; CDR3 protein: CASSLGGTPYEQYF; CDR3 DNA: TGTGCCAGCAGCTTGGGGGGGACCCCCTACGAGCAGTACTTC
V gene: TRBV4-1; D gene: .; J gene: TRBJ2-1; clone size: .; CDR3 protein: CASSQGLLSYNEQFF; CDR3 DNA: TGCGCCAGCAGCCAGGGGCTGTTATCCTACAATGAGCAGTTCTTC
V gene: TRBV6-1; D gene: TRBD1; J gene: TRBJ2-7; clone size: .; CDR3 protein: CASRDRVFYEQYF; CDR3 DNA: TGTGCCAGCAGAGACAGGGTTTTCTACGAGCAGTACTTC
V gene: TRBV10-3; D gene: TRBD1; J gene: TRBJ2-5; clone size: .; CDR3 protein: CAISDARTGVGSVLGTQYF; CDR3 DNA: TGTGCCATCAGTGACGCCCGGACAGGGGTCGGCTCTGTATTAGGGACCCAGTACTTC
V gene: TRBV18; D gene: .; J gene: TRBJ2-7; clone size: .; CDR3 protein: CASSPGGTYEQYF; CDR3 DNA: TGTGCCAGCTCACCGGGCGGAACCTACGAGCAGTACTTC
V gene: TRBV7-2; D gene: .; J gene: TRBJ1-3; clone size: .; CDR3 protein: CASSFSPRGAGNTIYF; CDR3 DNA: TGTGCCAGCAGCTTCTCTCCACGGGGGGCTGGAAACACCATATATTTT
V gene: TRBV7-9; D gene: TRBD1; J gene: TRBJ1-1; clone size: .; CDR3 protein: CASSLEGANEAFF; CDR3 DNA: TGTGCCAGCAGCTTAGAGGGGGCGAATGAAGCTTTCTTT
V gene: TRBV7-8; D gene: TRBD2; J gene: TRBJ2-1; clone size: .; CDR3 protein: CASRPSTSGIGYEQFF; CDR3 DNA: TGTGCCAGCAGACCCTCCACTAGCGGGATTGGGTATGAGCAGTTCTTC
V gene: TRBV7-8; D gene: .; J gene: TRBJ1-3; clone size: .; CDR3 protein: CASSLPGDGREEIGNTIYF; CDR3 DNA: TGTGCCAGCAGCCTACCCGGGGACGGCAGGGAGGAAATCGGAAACACCATATATTTT
V gene: TRBV11-2; D gene: .; J gene: TRBJ2-7; clone size: once; CDR3 protein: CASSLAGVAYEQYF; CDR3 DNA: TGTGCCAGCAGCTTAGCGGGGGTAGCCTACGAGCAGTACTTC
V gene: TRBV9; D gene: TRBD1; J gene: TRBJ2-7; clone size: .; CDR3 protein: CASSANRDREAYEQYF; CDR3 DNA: TGTGCCAGCAGCGCAAACCGGGACAGAGAAGCCTACGAGCAGTACTTC
V gene: TRBV27; D gene: .; J gene: TRBJ1-1; clone size: .; CDR3 protein: CASRPGGTNTEAFF; CDR3 DNA: TGTGCCAGCAGGCCTGGGGGAACCAACACTGAAGCTTTCTTT
V gene: TRBV5-1; D gene: TRBD2; J gene: TRBJ2-7; clone size: .; CDR3 protein: CASSFDAGVSYEQYF; CDR3 DNA: TGCGCCAGCAGCTTTGACGCGGGAGTCTCCTACGAGCAGTACTTC
V gene: TRBV7-9; D gene: .; J gene: TRBJ2-5; clone size: once; CDR3 protein: CVSEGGQETQYF; CDR3 DNA: TGTGTCTCAGAGGGGGGCCAAGAGACCCAGTACTTC
V gene: TRBV4-1; D gene: .; J gene: TRBJ2-7; clone size: .; CDR3 protein: CASSPPGGHQYF; CDR3 DNA: TGCGCCAGCAGCCCCCCGGGGGGCCACCAGTACTTC
V gene: TRBV27; D gene: TRBD2; J gene: TRBJ2-1; clone size: once; CDR3 protein: CASSPLAGLYNEQFF; CDR3 DNA: TGTGCCAGCAGCCCACTAGCGGGTCTTTACAATGAGCAGTTCTTC
V gene: TRBV11-3; D gene: .; J gene: TRBJ2-5; clone size: .; CDR3 protein: CASSQRGLGVDGTQYF; CDR3 DNA: TGTGCCAGCAGCCAGAGGGGTTTGGGGGTGGATGGAACCCAGTACTTC
V gene: TRBV29-1; D gene: .; J gene: TRBJ2-7; clone size: .; CDR3 protein: CSVSPAKGEQYF; CDR3 DNA: TGCAGCGTAAGCCCTGCTAAGGGGGAGCAGTACTTC
V gene: TRBV4-1; D gene: .; J gene: TRBJ1-2; clone size: .; CDR3 protein: CASSHPQGPYGYTF; CDR3 DNA: TGCGCCAGCAGCCACCCCCAGGGTCCCTATGGCTACACCTTC
V gene: TRBV7-9; D gene: .; J gene: TRBJ2-2; clone size: .; CDR3 protein: CASSPSSSGTGELFF; CDR3 DNA: TGTGCCAGCAGCCCCTCTTCAAGCGGTACCGGGGAGCTGTTTTTT
V gene: TRBV6-4; D gene: .; J gene: TRBJ2-7; clone size: once; CDR3 protein: CASSDPCQSSYEQYF; CDR3 DNA: TGTGCCAGCAGTGACCCCTGCCAGAGCTCCTACGAGCAGTACTTC
V gene: TRBV28; D gene: TRBD2; J gene: TRBJ2-3; clone size: .; CDR3 protein: CASWDYLTDTQYF; CDR3 DNA: TGTGCCAGCTGGGACTACCTCACAGATACGCAGTATTTT
V gene: TRBV6-5; D gene: TRBD2; J gene: TRBJ2-2; clone size: .; CDR3 protein: CASRYLREEYTGELFF; CDR3 DNA: TGTGCCAGCAGGTACCTCCGGGAGGAGTACACCGGGGAGCTGTTTTTT